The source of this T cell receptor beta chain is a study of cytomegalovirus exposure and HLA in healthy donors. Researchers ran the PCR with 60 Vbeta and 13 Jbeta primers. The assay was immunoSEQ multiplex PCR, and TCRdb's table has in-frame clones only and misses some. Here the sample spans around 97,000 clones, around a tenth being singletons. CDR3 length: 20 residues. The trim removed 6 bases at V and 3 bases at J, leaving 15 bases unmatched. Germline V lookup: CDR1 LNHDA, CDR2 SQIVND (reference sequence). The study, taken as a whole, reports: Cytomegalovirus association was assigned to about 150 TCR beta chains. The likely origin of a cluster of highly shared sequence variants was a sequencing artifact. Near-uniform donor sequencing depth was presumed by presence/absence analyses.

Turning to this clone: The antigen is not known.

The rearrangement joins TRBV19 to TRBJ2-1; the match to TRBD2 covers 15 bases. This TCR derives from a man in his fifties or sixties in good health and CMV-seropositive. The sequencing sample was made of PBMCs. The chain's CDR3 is CASRQYGTSGRRRLYNEQFF. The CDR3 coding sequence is TGTGCCAGTAGACAATACGGGACTAGCGGGAGGCGGAGGCTCTACAATGAGCAGTTCTTC.